The 5 T cell receptor beta chains below come from one sample, sequenced in a study of blood T cell repertoires in COVID-19. Assay used: immunoSEQ multiplex PCR; TCRdb lists only in-frame clones, some missing. The top ten hold around 10% of the sample, which has roughly 370,000 clones, about 87% seen once. Material: PBMCs or T cells enriched from blood (not recorded which). All receptors derive from a woman between 50 and 59 years old who had recovered from COVID-19.

The chain employs TRBV3-1 (or the pseudogene TRBV3-2) and TRBJ2-7; 8 nucleotides align to TRBD2. Trimming removed 1 base from V and 5 bases from J; junction bases left unmatched: 4. This CDR3 comprises 14 residues. Per germline, CDR1 LGHDT and CDR2 YNNKEL (reference sequence). Here the CDR3 DNA reads TGTGCCAGCAGCCAAGGCCTAGCGGGCCACGAGCAGTACTTC. The encoded protein is CASSQGLAGHEQYF.

The CDR3 sequence is CASSRTDNEQFF. The DNA for the CDR3 is TGTGCCAGCAGTAGGACAGACAATGAGCAGTTCTTC. V is TRBV12-3 or TRBV12-4 and J is TRBJ2-1; D may be TRBD1 (6 bases). V was clipped by 5 bases and J by 5 bases, with 7 bases between them. The CDR3 runs to 12 residues.

In its sample, this clone was seen many times. The chain employs TRBV18 and TRBJ1-4; D may be TRBD1 (5 bases). V lost 6 bases to trimming and J lost 4 bases, with 12 bases between them. The V gene's germline CDR1 is KGHSH and CDR2 LQKENI. The CDR3 totals 14 residues. The CDR3 sequence: CASSSDSHNEKLFF. Written as DNA, the CDR3 is TGTGCCAGCTCGTCCGACAGTCATAATGAAAAACTGTTTTTT. The variable domain in full, completed from reference TRBV18 and TRBJ1-4, reads NAGVMQNPRHLVRRRGQEARLRCSPMKGHSHVYWYRQLPEEGLKFMVYLQKENIIDESGMPKERFSAEFPKEGPSILRIQQVVRGDSAAYFCASSSDSHNEKLFFGSGTQLSVL.

V is TRBV19 and J is TRBJ2-3, with a weak D call TRBD2 (6 bases). V gave up 9 bases and J gave up 0 bases, with 10 bases separating them. The CDR3 is made up of 13 amino acids. The germline CDR1 and CDR2 sequences are LNHDA and SQIVND (reference sequence). The CDR3 reads CASRDWSTDTQYF. The CDR3 DNA sequence: TGTGCCAGCCGGGACTGGAGCACAGATACGCAGTATTTT.

This clone has more than one count but fewer than ten. The chain carries TRBV7-2 and TRBJ1-5; tentative D call: TRBD1 (6 bases). Per the germline V gene, CDR1 is SGHTA and CDR2 is FQGNSA. The CDR3 covers 15 residues. Trimming cost V 6 bases and J 0 bases, with 12 bases left between them. CDR3 sequence: CASRETGPSNQPQHF. CDR3 DNA: TGTGCCAGCAGGGAGACAGGCCCTAGCAATCAGCCCCAGCATTTT.